This T cell receptor (beta chain) was recovered during a study of beta chain features in type 1 diabetes. General study findings and limits: Within patients, naive, central memory and Treg TCRB repertoires seemed more similar than within healthy donors. TCRB CDR3 length was moderately but significantly reduced in all four CD4+ subsets of Type 1 diabetes patients.

The CDR3 totals 11 residues. The germline gives CDR1 SGHDT, CDR2 YYEEEE. The V and J ends lost 4 bases and 2 bases respectively, with 3 bases between them. A remark on this clone: Its antigen is undetermined.

Each donor gave one heparinised blood draw averaging about 110 mL. As every portion of the isolated RNA was reverse transcribed, the sequencing read expressed TCRB transcripts. Naive, central memory and regulatory T cell samples came to a mean of approximately 4 million reads. TCRdb's copy holds only in-frame clones and misses some; the assay was immunoSEQ multiplex PCR. The sample has 150,000 to 200,000 clones, around 63% seen once; the top ten hold roughly 0.095%. The chain combines TRBV5-6 with TRBJ1-2; D ambiguous. Sequencing input: naive CD4+ T cells from blood. The clonotype comes from a man aged 25-40 years with type 1 diabetes. The DNA of the CDR3 is TGTGCCAGCAGCCAGAACTATGGCTACACCTTC. Amino acid sequence: CASSQNYGYTF.